This TCR beta chain was identified in a study of spatial heterogeneity in lung cancer. Study results and limitations: At resection, ubiquitous expanded tumor TCRs appeared in blood more than at follow-up.

As for time point: blood at routine non-recurrence follow-up after resection. Whole RNA was taken from tumor, nontumor lung or frozen PBMC; it was then sequenced unsorted. The CDR3 has 15 amino acids. After removal of 0 bases from V and 2 bases from J, the junction contained 2 bases not matched to a gene. Germline lookup yields CDR1 SGHRS and CDR2 YFSETQ. One entry per CDR3 protein results from TCRdb running MiXCR on the 5' RACE reads. The profile shows fewer than 150,000 distinct CDR3 sequences, 9.5% to 14% of them singletons. At least ten counts were recorded for this clonotype. The antigen is not known.

This specimen consisted of PBMCs, obtained at follow-up. The rearrangement uses TRBV5-1 and TRBJ2-5; 9 nucleotides line up with TRBD2. The receptor comes from a female donor with early-stage non-small cell lung cancer. CDR3 region: CASSLGLAVQETQYF. CDR3 nucleotides: TGCGCCAGCAGCTTGGGACTAGCGGTACAAGAGACCCAGTACTTC.